This is a list of T cell receptor beta chains from one sample in a study of blood T cell repertoires in COVID-19. The method was immunoSEQ multiplex PCR; TCRdb's version includes in-frame clones alone and lacks a portion of them. The sample has 100,000 to 120,000 clones; roughly 84% are singletons. The sample was peripheral blood. Receptors originate from a woman between 65 and 79 years old who had recovered from COVID-19. The CDR3 runs from the conserved cysteine through the conserved F or W. A D gene is named only where the DNA matches it firmly. Where a row states a size, it is once, few, many or the class of an expanded clone; other rows omit it.

.	TRBV7-6	.	TRBJ2-7	CASSSQESRDNYYYEQYF	TGTGCCAGCAGCTCGCAGGAATCGAGGGATAACTACTACTACGAGCAGTACTTC
.	TRBV27	.	TRBJ2-7	CASRRTDPYYEQYF	TGTGCCAGCAGACGGACAGATCCATACTACGAGCAGTACTTC
once	TRBV30	.	TRBJ2-3	CAWSGVRGTDTQYF	TGTGCCTGGAGTGGGGTTAGGGGGACAGATACGCAGTATTTT
.	TRBV7-2	.	TRBJ2-5	CASSLLSGEETQYF	TGTGCCAGCAGCTTATTGTCGGGAGAAGAGACCCAGTACTTC
.	TRBV9	.	TRBJ2-5	CASSFGTSQETQYF	TGTGCCAGCAGCTTCGGGACTTCACAAGAGACCCAGTACTTC
.	TRBV15	TRBD1	TRBJ1-2	CATSRDGQAWGGYTF	TGTGCCACCAGCAGAGATGGACAGGCGTGGGGGGGCTACACCTTC
.	TRBV7-9	.	TRBJ2-7	CASSFSSPGLGAYEQYF	TGTGCCAGCAGCTTTAGTTCCCCGGGACTGGGGGCCTACGAGCAGTACTTC
.	TRBV11-2	.	TRBJ1-1	CASSFSSRGSQAFF	TGTGCCAGCAGCTTCAGTTCCCGGGGTTCGCAAGCTTTCTTT
.	TRBV3-1/TRBV3-2	TRBD2	TRBJ2-3	CASSLGGAGDTQYF	TGTGCCAGCAGCCTCGGAGGAGCGGGGGATACGCAGTATTTT
.	TRBV7-2	.	TRBJ2-5	CASSFRVEGTQYF	TGTGCCAGCAGCTTCCGGGTAGAAGGGACCCAGTACTTC
.	TRBV5-8	.	TRBJ1-2	CATYPRYGYTF	TGTGCCACCTACCCCCGCTATGGCTACACCTTC
.	TRBV4-1	.	TRBJ2-5	CASSQDAGIETQYF	TGCGCCAGCAGCCAAGATGCAGGGATAGAGACCCAGTACTTC
.	TRBV12-3/TRBV12-4	TRBD1	TRBJ1-5	CASSGTGSQPQHF	TGTGCCAGCAGTGGGACAGGGAGCCAGCCCCAGCATTTT
.	TRBV15	TRBD1	TRBJ1-4	CATSRPGTGTEKLFF	TGTGCCACCAGCCGTCCGGGGACAGGGACGGAAAAACTGTTTTTT
.	TRBV3-1/TRBV3-2	.	TRBJ1-2	CASSPAREGYTF	TGTGCCAGCAGCCCCGCAAGGGAGGGCTACACCTTC
once	TRBV21-1	.	TRBJ2-1	CASSVPREKNEQFF	TGTGCCAGCAGCGTCCCACGGGAGAAGAATGAGCAGTTCTTC
.	TRBV7-2	TRBD1	TRBJ1-1	CASSLGHRGARTEAFF	TGTGCCAGCAGCTTAGGGCACAGGGGCGCGAGGACTGAAGCTTTCTTT
.	TRBV6-2/TRBV6-3	.	TRBJ1-1	CASSYTQGRWDTEAFF	TGTGCCAGCAGTTATACCCAGGGGCGGTGGGACACTGAAGCTTTCTTT
.	TRBV7-9	TRBD1	TRBJ1-6	CASSPLPTGTGINSPLHF	TGTGCCAGCAGCCCCCTCCCGACGGGGACAGGGATAAATTCACCCCTCCACTTT
.	TRBV7-9	.	TRBJ1-1	CASSFNEAFF	TGTGCCAGCAGCTTTAATGAAGCTTTCTTT
few	TRBV2	TRBD1	TRBJ2-1	CASRGDRVGNEQFF	TGTGCCAGCCGAGGGGACAGGGTGGGCAATGAGCAGTTCTTC
.	TRBV21-1	.	TRBJ2-2	CASSSIAGVCTGELFF	TGTGCCAGCAGCAGTATAGCGGGAGTGTGCACCGGGGAGCTGTTTTTT
.	TRBV7-3	TRBD2	TRBJ2-2	CASSSSRGNGELFF	TGTGCCAGCAGCTCCTCGCGGGGGAACGGGGAGCTGTTTTTT
.	TRBV7-2	.	TRBJ1-1	CASRPNRVPNTEAFF	TGTGCCAGCAGGCCTAACCGGGTGCCGAACACTGAAGCTTTCTTT
.	TRBV7-2	TRBD2	TRBJ2-7	CASSLAYSAGVFYEQYF	TGTGCCAGCAGCTTAGCGTATTCAGCGGGAGTATTCTACGAGCAGTACTTC
.	TRBV5-4	TRBD2	TRBJ2-1	CASSFSGSSYNEQFF	TGTGCCAGCAGCTTTAGCGGGAGCTCCTACAATGAGCAGTTCTTC
.	TRBV6-5	.	TRBJ2-2	CASSLEQGTGELFF	TGTGCCAGCAGTCTCGAACAGGGCACCGGGGAGCTGTTTTTT